The 13 T cell receptor beta chains listed next were all sequenced from one sample in a study of blood T cell repertoires in COVID-19. Profiled with immunoSEQ multiplex PCR; TCRdb holds only in-frame clones, not every one. The top ten hold roughly 6.3% of the sample, which has hundreds of thousands of clones, 88% seen once. The material sequenced was peripheral blood. The receptors come from a woman aged 25-40 years with COVID-19, enrolled during active disease.

The V call is TRBV4-1, the J call TRBJ1-1, with 7 bases aligning to TRBD1. Germline values: CDR1 MGHRA, CDR2 YSYEKL. This CDR3 comprises 16 residues. V dropped 3 bases and J dropped 11; count of bases not matched to a gene: 18. CDR3 region: CASSHHLHDRAQGAFF. The CDR3 nucleotides read TGCGCCAGCAGCCACCACCTACACGACAGGGCCCAAGGGGCTTTCTTT.

This clone was detected only once. The gene calls are TRBV19 and TRBJ2-5; the match to TRBD2 covers 8 bases. The trim removed 1 base at V and 2 bases at J, leaving 6 bases unmatched. This CDR3 is 16 amino acids long. CDR1 LNHDA and CDR2 SQIVND come from the germline V gene (reference sequence). CDR3 region: CASSIGAGGYQETQYF. The DNA for the CDR3 is TGTGCCAGTAGTATAGGTGCGGGGGGCTATCAAGAGACCCAGTACTTC.

Here the CDR3 reads CASSPLTGPGEKLFF. The CDR3 nucleotides read TGTGCCAGCAGCCCCCTGACAGGGCCCGGAGAAAAACTGTTTTTT. This chain uses TRBV7-2 with TRBJ1-4; 7 nucleotides align to TRBD1. The CDR3 has 15 amino acids. V gave up 5 bases and J gave up 8 bases; unmatched junction bases: 11. Germline V gives CDR1 SGHTA, CDR2 FQGNSA. Drawing the rest from reference TRBV7-2 and TRBJ1-4, the complete variable domain is GAGVSQSPSNKVTEKGKDVELRCDPISGHTALYWYRQSLGQGLEFLIYFQGNSAPDKSGLPSDRFSAERTGGSVSTLTIQRTQQEDSAVYLCASSPLTGPGEKLFFGSGTQLSVL.

The rearrangement links TRBV28 to TRBJ1-2; D gene unclear. V was clipped by 3 bases and J by 0 bases, with 8 bases between them. The CDR3 spans 14 residues. Germline V CDR1 and CDR2: MDHEN, SYDVKM. As DNA, the CDR3 is TGTGCCAGCAGTTTGCAGAATGCTAACTATGGCTACACCTTC. It specifies CASSLQNANYGYTF.

This chain joins TRBV20-1 and TRBJ2-5; D is ambiguous. Germline V gives CDR1 DFQATT, CDR2 SNEGSKA (reference sequence). This CDR3 is built from 11 residues. Trimming stripped 6 bases from V and 1 base from J, with 6 bases between. Here the CDR3 reads CSAPIQETQYF. The CDR3 DNA follows: TGCAGTGCCCCAATCCAAGAGACCCAGTACTTC.

The chain recombines TRBV4-3 with TRBJ2-6; the D gene is possibly TRBD1 (5 bases). Deletions cut 5 bases from V and 4 bases from J, with 12 bases between. The CDR3 extends over 15 amino acids. The germline gives CDR1 LGHNA, CDR2 YSLEER. In DNA, the CDR3 is TGCGCCAGCAGCACGTTAGGGGTCGGGGCCAACGTCCTGACTTTC. Its protein is CASSTLGVGANVLTF.

J is TRBJ1-2 and V is TRBV6-5, with D tentatively TRBD1 (6 bases). V was shortened by 6 bases and J by 3 bases, with 8 bases between the two germline ends. CDR1 and CDR2 from the germline V gene are MNHEY and SVGAGI. This CDR3 contains 12 residues. CDR3 DNA: TGTGCCAGCAGAGGACAGCACTATGGCTACACCTTC. Translation gives CASRGQHYGYTF.

The V call is TRBV4-1, the J call TRBJ1-1; D is perhaps TRBD1 (5 bases). In germline, CDR1 is MGHRA, CDR2 YSYEKL. V was cut by 7 bases and J by 1 base, with 13 bases left in between. The CDR3 is made up of 14 amino acids. This chain's CDR3 is CASTEGPGNTEAFF. The CDR3 DNA reads as TGCGCCAGCACGGAGGGGCCGGGGAACACTGAAGCTTTCTTT.

V is TRBV5-6 and J is TRBJ1-2; 11 nucleotides agree with TRBD1. The V segment lost 7 bases and the J segment 7 bases; nucleotides outside the gene matches: 3. The CDR3 contains 12 residues. Germline V gene sequence: CDR1 SGHDT, CDR2 YYEEEE. CDR3 in DNA: TGTGCCAGCGGACAGGGGGCGCTTGGCTACACCTTC. This translates into CASGQGALGYTF. Looking up the rest from reference TRBV5-6 and TRBJ1-2 gives the full variable domain: DAGVTQSPTHLIKTRGQQVTLRCSPKSGHDTVSWYQQALGQGPQFIFQYYEEEERQRGNFPDRFSGHQFPNYSSELNVNALLLGDSALYLCASGQGALGYTFGSGTRLTVV.

This clone was recorded a few times. The chain carries TRBV6-9 and TRBJ1-5, with D possibly TRBD1 on 5 matching bases. Trimming stripped 5 bases from V and 2 bases from J, with 19 bases between. Germline V lookup: CDR1 MNHGY, CDR2 SVAAGI. The CDR3 loop spans 17 amino acids. CDR3 residues: CASSSPGRDVRNQPQHF. CDR3 sequence (DNA): TGTGCCAGCAGTAGCCCTGGCAGGGATGTTCGCAATCAGCCCCAGCATTTT.

J is TRBJ2-1 and V is TRBV27; the D is unclear. CDR1 and CDR2 (germline): MNHEY, SMNVEV (reference sequence). V gave up 10 bases and J gave up 0 bases, with 13 bases separating them. The CDR3 covers 14 residues. CDR3: CATSFLSSYNEQFF. Here the CDR3 DNA reads TGTGCCACCTCCTTCCTGAGCTCCTACAATGAGCAGTTCTTC.

The V gene is TRBV5-1, the J gene TRBJ2-3; 12 bases line up with TRBD2. The J segment lost 2 bases and the V segment lost 1 base, leaving 5 bases of the junction unmatched. This CDR3 region has 17 residues. Per germline, CDR1 SGHRS and CDR2 YFSETQ. This CDR3 reads CASSLSPSGGATDTQYF. The CDR3 bases are TGCGCCAGCAGCTTGTCCCCTAGCGGGGGGGCCACAGATACGCAGTATTTT. The complete variable domain, with remaining parts taken from reference TRBV5-1 and TRBJ2-3, reads KAGVTQTPRYLIKTRGQQVTLSCSPISGHRSVSWYQQTPGQGLQFLFEYFSETQRNKGNFPGRFSGRQFSNSRSEMNVSTLELGDSALYLCASSLSPSGGATDTQYFGPGTRLTVL.

V is TRBV7-8 and J is TRBJ2-1, with D unresolved. This CDR3 region has 15 residues. Germline values: CDR1 SGHVS, CDR2 FQNEAQ. With 5 bases removed from V and 6 bases from J, the gap between germline ends came to 17 bases. In DNA, the CDR3 is TGTGCCAGCAGCCTCGGCCGAGCAGGATTCAATGAGCAGTTCTTC. This gives the protein CASSLGRAGFNEQFF.